Listed below are T cell receptor beta chains from one sample, sequenced in a study of neurological immune-mediated disorders. In TCRdb, the 5' RACE reads were re-called with MiXCR into one record per CDR3 protein. The sample contains about 82,000 distinct CDR3 sequences, 2% to 3% of which appear only once. Specimen: PBMCs. These receptors all stem from a woman aged 25 to 45 with multiple sclerosis. CDR3s leave out the opening cysteine and the closing phenylalanine or tryptophan.

CDR3 length	V gene	J gene	CDR3 protein
13	TRBV5-1	TRBJ1-4	ASTLAGGAEEKLF
14	TRBV20-1	TRBJ2-1	SASAAAGTGGNEQF
10	TRBV24-1	TRBJ2-3	ATSDSPDTQY
13	TRBV6-5	TRBJ1-5	ASSYSAVDDQPQH
13	TRBV6-5	TRBJ2-1	ASSQTSDKPPEQF
11	TRBV7-9	TRBJ2-5	ASSLVSEETQY
13	TRBV20-1	TRBJ2-3	SATSGSGGGDTQY
13	TRBV20-1	TRBJ2-3	SARPWEGGADTQY
12	TRBV5-1	TRBJ2-5	ASSSGQGRETQY
13	TRBV20-1	TRBJ2-1	SAPKASGPYNEQF
8	TRBV29-1	TRBJ1-1	SVGQGLAF
13	TRBV12-3/TRBV12-4	TRBJ1-5	ASKEQGFSNQPQH
8	TRBV29-1	TRBJ2-7	SVELNEQY
14	TRBV18	TRBJ2-1	ASSQVGGFGLNEQF
13	TRBV6-6	TRBJ2-7	ASSYALEPLYEQY
12	TRBV20-1	TRBJ2-7	SASPGASGREQY
13	TRBV12-3/TRBV12-4	TRBJ2-1	ASNIPGRGHNEQF
12	TRBV10-3	TRBJ1-5	AIRGTGWGQPQH
11	TRBV5-1	TRBJ2-2	ASSLGNTGELF
13	TRBV7-7	TRBJ2-1	ASSLGTTQGAEQF
12	TRBV3-1	TRBJ1-1	ASSRRTQSTEAF
14	TRBV27	TRBJ1-5	ASSLSGASSNQPQH
9	TRBV7-9	TRBJ2-1	ASSLGISQF
12	TRBV11-2	TRBJ2-7	ASSRGLAGLQQY
13	TRBV3-1	TRBJ2-1	ASRRTSGAYNEQF
12	TRBV5-5	TRBJ2-2	ASSLRLLTGELF
12	TRBV5-5	TRBJ2-7	ASSPTSTTYEQY
14	TRBV12-3/TRBV12-4	TRBJ2-1	ASSPRTSGRGGEQF
15	TRBV7-2	TRBJ1-1	ASSLAFVGGLNTEAF
17	TRBV6-2/TRBV6-3	TRBJ2-4	ASSYEGKSIPLAKNIQY
12	TRBV10-3	TRBJ2-1	ATATRGAGNEQF
12	TRBV28	TRBJ1-1	ASSLGVCGTEAF
14	TRBV7-3	TRBJ2-2	ASSLRGQGDTGELF
11	TRBV12-3/TRBV12-4	TRBJ2-2	ASRLATGGELF
13	TRBV20-1	TRBJ2-5	SARISGTTQETQY
14	TRBV20-1	TRBJ2-5	SARTSGTSNSETQY
11	TRBV7-2	TRBJ2-1	ASSLLADNEQF